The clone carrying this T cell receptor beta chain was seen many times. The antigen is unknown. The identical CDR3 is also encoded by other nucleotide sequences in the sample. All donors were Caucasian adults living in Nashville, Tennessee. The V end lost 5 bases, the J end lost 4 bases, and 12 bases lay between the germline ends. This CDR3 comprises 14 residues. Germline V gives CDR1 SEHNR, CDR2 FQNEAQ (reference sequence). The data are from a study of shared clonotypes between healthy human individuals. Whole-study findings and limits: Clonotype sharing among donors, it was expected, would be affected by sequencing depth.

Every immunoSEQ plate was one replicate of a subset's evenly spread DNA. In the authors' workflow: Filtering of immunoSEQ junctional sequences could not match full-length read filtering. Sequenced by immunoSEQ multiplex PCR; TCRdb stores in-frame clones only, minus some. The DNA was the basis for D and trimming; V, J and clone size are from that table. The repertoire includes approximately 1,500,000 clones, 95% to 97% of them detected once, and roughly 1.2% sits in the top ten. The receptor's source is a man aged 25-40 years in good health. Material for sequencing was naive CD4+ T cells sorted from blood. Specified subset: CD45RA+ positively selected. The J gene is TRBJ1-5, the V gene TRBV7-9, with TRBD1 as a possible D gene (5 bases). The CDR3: CASSPGTGNQPQHF. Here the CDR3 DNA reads TGTGCCAGCAGCCCAGGGACGGGTAATCAGCCCCAGCATTTT.